This T cell receptor (beta chain) is drawn from a study of technical replicates of blood from a few donors. TCRdb's copy holds only in-frame clones and misses some; the assay was immunoSEQ multiplex PCR. The table has almost 90,000 clones, more than 85% seen once. The V and J ends lost 9 bases and 7 bases, in that order; junction bases with no gene match: 11. Germline loops: CDR1 SGHTA, CDR2 FQGNSA. This CDR3 comprises 15 residues. This chain joins TRBV7-2 and TRBJ2-1; 11 nucleotides line up with TRBD2. Sequenced material: T cells isolated from PBMCs. This TCR was sampled from a human donor in good health. This CDR3 is CARNIAGGGFNEQFF. DNA for the CDR3: TGTGCCAGGAACATAGCGGGAGGGGGGTTTAATGAGCAGTTCTTC.